The 10 T cell receptor beta chains below come from one sample, sequenced in a study of cytomegalovirus exposure and HLA in healthy donors. With 60 Vbeta and 13 Jbeta primers, the PCR was carried out. Data came from immunoSEQ multiplex PCR; TCRdb stores just in-frame clones and leaves some out. The table has 110,000 to 150,000 clones, roughly 71% seen once. What was sequenced was PBMCs. The receptor source for this set is a young man in good health and CMV-seronegative.

The chain uses TRBV13 and TRBJ2-2; TRBD1 matches 10 bases. Germline V gene sequence: CDR1 PRHDT, CDR2 FYEKMQ (reference sequence). V was clipped by 6 bases and J by 5 bases; unmatched bases: 6. This CDR3 is built from 15 residues. CDR3 DNA: TGTGCCAGCAGGACAGGGGGCGGTCGGACCGGGGAGCTGTTTTTT. Translating gives CASRTGGGRTGELFF.

V is TRBV30 and J is TRBJ1-4; D possibly corresponds to TRBD1 (5 bases). V gave up 1 base and J gave up 3 bases, with 18 bases separating them. Germline lookup yields CDR1 GTSNPN and CDR2 SVGIG (reference sequence). The CDR3 has 17 residues. CDR3 nucleotides: TGTGCCTGGAGTGGGCAGGGTTGGGCGCCTCCTAATGAAAAACTGTTTTTT. Translated: CAWSGQGWAPPNEKLFF.

V usage is TRBV5-6 and J usage is TRBJ1-2, with TRBD1 identical over 7 bases. After removal of 0 bases from V and 0 bases from J, the junction contained 2 bases not matched to a gene. There are 15 residues in the CDR3. Germline V gene lookup returns CDR1 SGHDT and CDR2 YYEEEE. In DNA form, the CDR3 reads TGTGCCAGCAGCTTGGCGACAGGGCCTAACTATGGCTACACCTTC. Translation gives CASSLATGPNYGYTF.

This chain uses TRBV5-1 with TRBJ1-4; 7 nucleotides align to TRBD1. Per germline, CDR1 SGHRS and CDR2 YFSETQ. V gave up 0 bases and J gave up 8 bases; unmatched junction bases: 4. The CDR3 consists of 14 residues. CDR3 sequence: CASSLDRQGEKLFF. Here the CDR3 DNA reads TGCGCCAGCAGCTTGGACCGACAGGGAGAAAAACTGTTTTTT.

V and J are TRBV28 and TRBJ2-7; 8 nucleotides align to TRBD1. The CDR3 has 12 amino acids. Looked up from germline, CDR1 is MDHEN and CDR2 is SYDVKM. V was clipped by 10 bases and J by 3 bases; unmatched bases: 5. The CDR3 sequence: CANRTGNYEQYF. The CDR3 DNA sequence: TGTGCCAACCGGACAGGGAACTACGAGCAGTACTTC.

CDR3 region: CATNSGTGSGGYGYTF. CDR3 DNA: TGTGCAACTAACTCGGGGACAGGCTCCGGAGGGTATGGCTACACCTTC. The chain has TRBV28 and TRBJ1-2, with TRBD1 matching 8 bases. CDR3 size: 16 residues. Per germline, CDR1 MDHEN and CDR2 SYDVKM.

V usage is TRBV9 and J usage is TRBJ2-7, with TRBD2 matching over 11 bases. Germline V CDR1 and CDR2: SGDLS, YYNGEE. CDR3 length: 15 amino acids. The junction had 10 bases not matched to a gene; V was cut back by 4 bases and J by 7 bases. CDR3 region: CASSLSGRASEEQYF. CDR3 nucleotide sequence: TGTGCCAGCAGCCTTAGCGGGAGGGCCTCCGAGGAGCAGTACTTC. The whole variable domain, remainder taken from reference TRBV9 and TRBJ2-7, is DSGVTQTPKHLITATGQRVTLRCSPRSGDLSVYWYQQSLDQGLQFLIQYYNGEERAKGNILERFSAQQFPDLHSELNLSSLELGDSALYFCASSLSGRASEEQYFGPGTRLTVT.

The J gene is TRBJ2-1, the V gene TRBV5-1; 10 positions match TRBD1. V was clipped by 5 bases and J by 5 bases; unmatched bases: 4. The CDR3 loop spans 14 amino acids. Germline V gene data show CDR1 as SGHRS and CDR2 as YFSETQ. CDR3 sequence reads: CASSRTGGDNEQFF. The CDR3 coding sequence is TGCGCCAGCAGTCGGACAGGGGGGGACAATGAGCAGTTCTTC.

The V and J genes are TRBV19 and TRBJ2-1, with TRBD2 matching 11 bases. The CDR3 is 15 residues long. V shed 6 bases, J shed 7 bases, and the junction held 8 bases outside the gene matches. Germline V gene data show CDR1 as LNHDA and CDR2 as SQIVND (reference sequence). CDR3 nucleotide sequence: TGTGCCAGTAGCCCAAATAGCGGGGGGGCAAATGAGCAGTTCTTC. Encoded protein: CASSPNSGGANEQFF.

About this clone: The identical CDR3 is also encoded by other nucleotide sequences in the sample. The V gene is TRBV29-1, the J gene TRBJ2-3; 9 bases align to TRBD2. CDR1 and CDR2 (germline): SQVTM, ANQGSEA. The CDR3 extends over 17 amino acids. V lost 3 bases to trimming and J lost 0 bases; unmatched junction nucleotides: 10. CDR3 sequence: CSVDGLAGTSSTDTQYF. The CDR3 nucleotides read TGCAGCGTTGATGGGCTAGCGGGAACATCTAGCACAGATACGCAGTATTTT.